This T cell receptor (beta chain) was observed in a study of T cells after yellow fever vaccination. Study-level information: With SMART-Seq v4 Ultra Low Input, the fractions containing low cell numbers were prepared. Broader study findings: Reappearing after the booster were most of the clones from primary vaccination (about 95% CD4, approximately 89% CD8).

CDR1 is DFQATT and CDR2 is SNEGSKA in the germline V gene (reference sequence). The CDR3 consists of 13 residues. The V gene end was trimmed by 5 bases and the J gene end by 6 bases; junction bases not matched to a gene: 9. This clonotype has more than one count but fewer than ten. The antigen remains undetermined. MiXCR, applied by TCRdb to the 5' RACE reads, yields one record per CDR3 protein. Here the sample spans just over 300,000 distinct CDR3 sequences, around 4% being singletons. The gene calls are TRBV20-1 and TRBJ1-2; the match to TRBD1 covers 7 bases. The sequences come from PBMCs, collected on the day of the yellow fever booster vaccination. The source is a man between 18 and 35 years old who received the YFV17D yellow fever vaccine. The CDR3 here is CSAVRQGGDGYTF. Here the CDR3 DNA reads TGCAGTGCTGTAAGACAGGGCGGGGATGGCTACACCTTC.